This is a list of T cell receptor beta chains from one sample in a study of T-cell reconstitution after alpha-beta-depleted transplantation in children. A single record per CDR3 protein comes from TCRdb applying MiXCR to the PCR reads. The sample records 500,000 to 600,000 distinct CDR3 sequences, 30% to 35% being singletons. This specimen consisted of PBMCs from the stem cell graft donor, obtained from the stem cell graft. All receptors come from a human donor who donated a stem cell graft to a child with aplastic anemia. Both conserved end residues are part of each CDR3. Each record gives: clone size, V gene, D gene, J gene, CDR3 DNA, CDR3 protein. D genes are given only for firm matches. Size is omitted from some rows. Given values are once, few, many or a class for expanded clones.

abundance: few; v_gene: TRBV14; d_gene: TRBD2; j_gene: TRBJ2-1; CDR3nt: TGTGCCAGCAGCCCAGCCGCGGGACTAACTTACAATGAGCAGTTCTTC; CDR3aa: CASSPAAGLTYNEQFF
abundance: -; v_gene: TRBV7-3; d_gene: -; j_gene: TRBJ2-2; CDR3nt: TGTGCCAGCAGCCAAGGGATTAGTATGATTGCCGGGGAGCTGTTTTTT; CDR3aa: CASSQGISMIAGELFF
abundance: -; v_gene: TRBV10-3; d_gene: -; j_gene: TRBJ2-3; CDR3nt: TGTGCCAGCGAGGGACGCACAGATACGCAGTATTTT; CDR3aa: CASEGRTDTQYF
abundance: -; v_gene: TRBV20-1; d_gene: -; j_gene: TRBJ1-1; CDR3nt: TGCAGTGCTAGATCGAGCTTGAACACTGAAGCTTTCTTT; CDR3aa: CSARSSLNTEAFF
abundance: -; v_gene: TRBV5-5; d_gene: -; j_gene: TRBJ2-1; CDR3nt: TGTGCCAGCAGCTTTTACGGAACCGGTACTTACAATGAGCAGTTCTTC; CDR3aa: CASSFYGTGTYNEQFF
abundance: few; v_gene: TRBV12-3/TRBV12-4; d_gene: -; j_gene: TRBJ2-3; CDR3nt: TGTGCCAGCAGTTTATTTAGGGCAGGGACAGATACGCAGTATTTT; CDR3aa: CASSLFRAGTDTQYF
abundance: -; v_gene: TRBV12-3/TRBV12-4; d_gene: -; j_gene: TRBJ2-2; CDR3nt: TGTGCCAGCGGTACTTCGAACACCGGGGAGCTGTTTTTT; CDR3aa: CASGTSNTGELFF
abundance: -; v_gene: TRBV4-2; d_gene: -; j_gene: TRBJ2-3; CDR3nt: TGTGCCATGGGCCCCGGGCTCGTCTGCTGGTTTCGTGGGCAGTATTTT; CDR3aa: CAMGPGLVCWFRGQYF
abundance: -; v_gene: TRBV20-1; d_gene: TRBD1; j_gene: TRBJ1-6; CDR3nt: TGCAGTGCTAGACCATCGGGACAGCCAAATTCACCCCTCCACTTT; CDR3aa: CSARPSGQPNSPLHF
abundance: -; v_gene: TRBV15; d_gene: TRBD2; j_gene: TRBJ2-5; CDR3nt: TGTGCCACCAGCAGAGAGGTAGCGGGAGGCGGGGAGACCCAGTACTTC; CDR3aa: CATSREVAGGGETQYF
abundance: -; v_gene: TRBV10-2; d_gene: -; j_gene: TRBJ2-1; CDR3nt: TGCGCCAGCAGTGTCCCTATATCAAGCTCCTACAATGTGCAGTTCTTC; CDR3aa: CASSVPISSSYNVQFF
abundance: few; v_gene: TRBV11-1; d_gene: -; j_gene: TRBJ2-1; CDR3nt: TGTGCCAGCAGCTTATCAGTTGTGGTAGCGGAAGATTTACCCAATGAGCAGTTCTTC; CDR3aa: CASSLSVVVAEDLPNEQFF
abundance: -; v_gene: TRBV6-1; d_gene: -; j_gene: TRBJ1-2; CDR3nt: TGTGCCAGCAGTGTTCTCTCAGATAGGACAGCTGCCTCTAGCTACACCTTC; CDR3aa: CASSVLSDRTAASSYTF
abundance: few; v_gene: TRBV20-1; d_gene: TRBD2; j_gene: TRBJ2-3; CDR3nt: TGCACCGTCCGGACTAGCGGCACAGATACGCAGTATTTT; CDR3aa: CTVRTSGTDTQYF
abundance: -; v_gene: TRBV12-3/TRBV12-4; d_gene: -; j_gene: TRBJ1-6; CDR3nt: TGTGCCAGCAGTTTGACGAGCTCCTATAATTCACCCCTCCACTTT; CDR3aa: CASSLTSSYNSPLHF
abundance: few; v_gene: TRBV18; d_gene: TRBD2; j_gene: TRBJ2-5; CDR3nt: TGTGCCAGCTCAGGATCACCTAGCGGGACCGAAGAGACCCAGTACTTC; CDR3aa: CASSGSPSGTEETQYF
abundance: once; v_gene: TRBV9; d_gene: -; j_gene: TRBJ2-2; CDR3nt: TGTGCCAGCAGCGCAGGAGCCACCGGGGAGCTGTTTTTT; CDR3aa: CASSAGATGELFF
abundance: -; v_gene: TRBV7-2; d_gene: -; j_gene: TRBJ2-3; CDR3nt: TGTGCCAGCAGCTTAGTCTGGGGGGCCCGCGCAGATACGCAGTATTTT; CDR3aa: CASSLVWGARADTQYF
abundance: few; v_gene: TRBV28; d_gene: -; j_gene: TRBJ1-5; CDR3nt: TGTGCCAGCAGGATAGATAGCAATCAGCCCCAGCATTTT; CDR3aa: CASRIDSNQPQHF
abundance: -; v_gene: TRBV30; d_gene: -; j_gene: TRBJ2-5; CDR3nt: TGTGCCTGGAGTGGTCTACAGGGAATCTTGGGGGAGACCCAGTACTTC; CDR3aa: CAWSGLQGILGETQYF
abundance: -; v_gene: TRBV20-1; d_gene: -; j_gene: TRBJ1-2; CDR3nt: TGCAGTGCTAGGGCTCCATTGGCGCTGGACTATGGCTACACCTTC; CDR3aa: CSARAPLALDYGYTF
abundance: few; v_gene: TRBV15; d_gene: TRBD1; j_gene: TRBJ2-5; CDR3nt: TGTGCCACCAGCGGGCGGGACAGGGGATTTCGGGAGACCCAGTACTTC; CDR3aa: CATSGRDRGFRETQYF
abundance: -; v_gene: TRBV20-1; d_gene: TRBD2; j_gene: TRBJ2-5; CDR3nt: TGCAGTGCTAGTCGGACTAGCGGGACGCCGCAAGAGACCCAGTACTTC; CDR3aa: CSASRTSGTPQETQYF
abundance: -; v_gene: TRBV29-1; d_gene: -; j_gene: TRBJ2-3; CDR3nt: TGCAGCGTCGCCGCCTGGGAGGGGGCGAATACGCAGTATTTT; CDR3aa: CSVAAWEGANTQYF
abundance: -; v_gene: TRBV24-1; d_gene: -; j_gene: TRBJ2-3; CDR3nt: TGTGCCACCAGTGAATACATCACAGATACGCAGTATTTT; CDR3aa: CATSEYITDTQYF
abundance: -; v_gene: TRBV18; d_gene: -; j_gene: TRBJ2-5; CDR3nt: TGTGCCAGCTCACCTCCGGCGGGATCCGAGACCCAGTACTTC; CDR3aa: CASSPPAGSETQYF
abundance: many; v_gene: TRBV7-2; d_gene: TRBD1; j_gene: TRBJ1-4; CDR3nt: TGTGCCAGCAGCCCGGACAGGGGAAATGAAAAACTGTTTTTT; CDR3aa: CASSPDRGNEKLFF
abundance: few; v_gene: TRBV29-1; d_gene: -; j_gene: TRBJ1-3; CDR3nt: TGCAGCGTAGGCCTATCGAGCTCTGGAAACACCATATATTTT; CDR3aa: CSVGLSSSGNTIYF
abundance: -; v_gene: TRBV7-9; d_gene: -; j_gene: TRBJ2-5; CDR3nt: TGTGCCAGCGAGGGGCCGGAGACCCAGTACTTC; CDR3aa: CASEGPETQYF
abundance: -; v_gene: TRBV7-3; d_gene: -; j_gene: TRBJ1-2; CDR3nt: TGTGCCAGCAGCTTCGGGGGGCAGGCCGGTAACTATGGCTACACCTTC; CDR3aa: CASSFGGQAGNYGYTF
abundance: few; v_gene: TRBV6-1; d_gene: -; j_gene: TRBJ2-1; CDR3nt: TGTGCCAGCACGAGCTTGGGGCTCAATGAGCAGTTCTTC; CDR3aa: CASTSLGLNEQFF
abundance: few; v_gene: TRBV20-1; d_gene: -; j_gene: TRBJ2-1; CDR3nt: TGCAGTGCTAGACTGCCACTAGACGGGAGTCTGGATGAGCAGTTCTTC; CDR3aa: CSARLPLDGSLDEQFF
abundance: many; v_gene: TRBV29-1; d_gene: TRBD1; j_gene: TRBJ1-1; CDR3nt: TGCAGCGTGAGGGGACAGGGGAACGGGGGCACTGAAGCTTTCTTT; CDR3aa: CSVRGQGNGGTEAFF